This T cell receptor (beta chain) was captured in a study of spatial heterogeneity in lung cancer. In its sample, this clonotype was seen a few times. Time point given: blood at routine non-recurrence follow-up after resection. Germline CDR1 and CDR2: KGHSH and LQKENI. Deletions cut 1 base from V and 10 bases from J, with 14 bases between. The CDR3 sequence is 15 residues long. TCRdb independently ran MiXCR on the 5' RACE reads; one entry per CDR3 protein. Among around 15,000 distinct CDR3 sequences listed, 19% were seen once. V usage is TRBV18 and J usage is TRBJ1-6, with D uncertain. The clonotype comes from a male donor with early-stage non-small cell lung cancer. The specimen was PBMCs, collected at follow-up. The CDR3 region is CASSPLGPQSSPLHF. The CDR3 DNA sequence: TGTGCCAGCTCACCACTCGGACCCCAATCCTCACCCCTCCACTTT.